The text below deals with one T cell receptor beta chain. J was trimmed by 4 bases and V by 4 bases; bases with no gene match: 2. The CDR3 has 14 amino acids. The germline gives CDR1 LGHDT, CDR2 YNNKEL (reference sequence). These data originate in a study of blood T cell repertoires in COVID-19. Study context: Italy, Spain and the United States were the sources of the convalescent and acute COVID-19 samples. T cells, B-cell-depleted T cells, or PBMCs supplied cDNA or gDNA.

Original processing notes: Reference gene primer amplification in the assay estimated nucleated cell counts. Sequencing used immunoSEQ multiplex PCR; TCRdb keeps in-frame clones, though not all of them. That table gives V, J and clone size, and the DNA gave D and trimming. The sample holds roughly 62,000 clones, around 90% seen once. The sequencing input was peripheral blood. This clonotype was sampled from a human donor with acute or convalescent COVID-19. The donor label of this sample is uncertain. The V gene is TRBV3-1 (or the pseudogene TRBV3-2), the J gene TRBJ2-5, with TRBD1 matching 11 bases. This CDR3 is CASSRDRGLETQYF. CDR3 nucleotide sequence: TGTGCCAGCAGCCGGGACAGGGGGTTAGAGACCCAGTACTTC.